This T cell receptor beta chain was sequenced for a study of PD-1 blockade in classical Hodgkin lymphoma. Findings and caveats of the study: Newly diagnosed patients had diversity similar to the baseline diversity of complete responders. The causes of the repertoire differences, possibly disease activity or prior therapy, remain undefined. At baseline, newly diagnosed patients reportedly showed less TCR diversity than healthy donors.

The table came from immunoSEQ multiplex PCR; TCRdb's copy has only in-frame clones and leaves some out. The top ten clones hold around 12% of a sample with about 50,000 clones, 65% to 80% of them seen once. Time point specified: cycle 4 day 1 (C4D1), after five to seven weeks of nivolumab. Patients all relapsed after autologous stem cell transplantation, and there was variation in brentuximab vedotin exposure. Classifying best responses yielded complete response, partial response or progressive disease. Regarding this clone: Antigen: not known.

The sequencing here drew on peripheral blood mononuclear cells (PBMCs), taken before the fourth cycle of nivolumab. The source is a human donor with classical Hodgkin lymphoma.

The CDR3 bases are TGTGCCAGCAGTCCGCCAGGGAAGTTGAACACTGAAGCTTTCTTT. Translated: CASSPPGKLNTEAFF. The chain couples TRBV27 to TRBJ1-1; the D gene is possibly TRBD1 (5 bases). With 5 bases removed from V and 0 bases from J, the gap between germline ends came to 13 bases. The length of the CDR3 is 15 residues. Germline assignment: CDR1 MNHEY and CDR2 SMNVEV (reference sequence).